What follows are 32 T cell receptor beta chains derived from one specimen sequenced in a study of blood T cells in healthy people across ages. The use of a sample-barcoded 5' primer and a J-beta primer mix characterized a second PCR of about 7 to 12 cycles. Using its own MiXCR run on the 5' RACE reads, TCRdb lists one record per CDR3 protein. The sample includes approximately 1,000,000 distinct CDR3 sequences, over 35% of them seen just once. Specimen: blood. Source of these receptors: a woman aged 55 to 70 in good health.

The chain employs TRBV4-1 and TRBJ1-2; maybe TRBD1 (5 bases). Germline CDR1 is MGHRA and CDR2 is YSYEKL. Trimming cost V 2 bases and J 4 bases, with 14 bases left between them. This CDR3 is built from 15 residues. CDR3 amino acids: CASSQIRGSLYGYTF. In DNA form, the CDR3 reads TGCGCCAGCAGCCAAATAAGGGGTAGCCTCTATGGCTACACCTTC.

This chain links TRBV24-1 with TRBJ2-5; D ambiguous. CDR1 and CDR2 from the germline V gene are KGHDR and SFDVKD. The V and J ends lost 0 bases and 11 bases respectively, with 12 bases between them. The CDR3 runs to 13 residues. CDR3 nucleotide sequence: TGTGCCACCAGTGATTTGGGTAGCTATGAGCAGTACTTC. This translates into CATSDLGSYEQYF.

The chain recombines TRBV29-1 with TRBJ2-5; D may be TRBD1 (5 bases). CDR1 and CDR2 (germline): SQVTM, ANQGSEA. This CDR3 is 13 amino acids long. V lost 3 bases and J lost 1, with 9 bases in between. CDR3 protein: CSVDGRVQETQYF. In DNA, the CDR3 is TGCAGCGTTGACGGCAGGGTCCAAGAGACCCAGTACTTC.

This rearrangement joins TRBV9 to TRBJ2-5; 10 bases fit TRBD2. This CDR3 is 14 amino acids long. Germline CDR1 and CDR2: SGDLS and YYNGEE. Trimming removed 4 bases from V and 5 bases from J; junction bases left unmatched: 5. CDR3 nucleotide sequence: TGTGCCAGCAGCCCTAGCGGGAGTTCCGAGACCCAGTACTTC. Translated: CASSPSGSSETQYF.

This rearrangement joins TRBV7-9 to TRBJ2-1; 12 bases are shared with TRBD2. TRBJ2-7 explains the end of the DNA better; the J call may be wrong. The CDR3 is 15 amino acids. Per the germline V gene, CDR1 is SEHNR and CDR2 is FQNEAQ (reference sequence). The DNA for the CDR3 is TGTGCCAGCAGCTTCTCGGGACTAGCGGGCAATGAGCAGTACTTC. Translating gives CASSFSGLAGNEQYF.

The chain has TRBV12-3 or TRBV12-4 and TRBJ1-2; no clear D gene. The length of the CDR3 is 12 residues. V lost 4 bases and J 4 bases, leaving 7 bases between the germline ends. CDR3 region: CASSWAAYGYTF. The CDR3 DNA reads as TGTGCCAGCAGTTGGGCAGCCTATGGCTACACCTTC.

A remark on this clonotype: An end of the junction differs from the germline gene, which may be a read error. V and J are TRBV5-1 and TRBJ2-5; TRBD2 aligns across 9 bases. This CDR3 contains 18 residues. Germline V CDR1 and CDR2: SGHRS, YFSETQ. Here the CDR3 DNA reads TGCGCCAGCAGCTTGAAAGGGACTAGCCCCTTCATTCAAGAGACCCGGTACTTC. Its translation is CASSLKGTSPFIQETRYF.

This clonotype has a single count. Compared with germline, one end of the junction differs, possibly owing to a read error. This chain links TRBV7-3 with TRBJ2-1; possibly TRBD2 for D (6 bases). The germline V gene encodes CDR1 SGHTA and CDR2 FQGTGA. This CDR3 is 17 amino acids long. CDR3 residues: CASSQDPVGTVYNEQFF. The CDR3 DNA follows: TGCGCCAGCAGCCAAGATCCTGTAGGGACTGTATACAATGAGCAGTTCTTC.

The gene calls are TRBV6-2 or TRBV6-3 and TRBJ2-7, with no clear D. V was shortened by 6 bases and J by 0 bases, with 18 bases between the two germline ends. Germline V gene data show CDR1 as MNHEY and CDR2 as SVGEGT. There are 16 residues in the CDR3. CDR3 in DNA: TGTGCCAGCAGACCATATGGCCTCAGGAACTCCTACGAGCAGTACTTC. This encodes CASRPYGLRNSYEQYF.

The chain joins TRBV20-1 to TRBJ2-5; D perhaps matches TRBD1 (7 bases). The CDR3 consists of 13 residues. With 5 bases removed from V and 5 bases from J, the gap between germline ends came to 15 bases. The germline CDR1 and CDR2 sequences are DFQATT and SNEGSKA (reference sequence). The CDR3: CSAPGGTRETQYF. For the CDR3, the DNA is TGCAGTGCTCCAGGGGGGACAAGGGAGACCCAGTACTTC.

The CDR3 here is CSARAGGSQTDTQYF. CDR3 DNA sequence: TGCAGTGCTAGAGCGGGCGGGAGCCAGACAGATACGCAGTATTTT. The chain carries TRBV20-1 and TRBJ2-3, with 7 bases lining up with TRBD2. V lost 1 base, J lost 3 bases, and 7 bases stayed unmatched. The CDR3 runs 15 residues. Germline V gives CDR1 DFQATT, CDR2 SNEGSKA (reference sequence).

The V call is TRBV7-8, the J call TRBJ2-7, with D tentatively TRBD2 (5 bases). The J call could be wrong; TRBJ2-5 is a better fit for the DNA end. The germline V gene encodes CDR1 SGHVS and CDR2 FQNEAQ. The length of the CDR3 is 14 residues. The CDR3, as DNA: TGTGCCAGCACCCGAGGTCGGGGTGAAGAGACCCAGTACTTC. Translation: CASTRGRGEETQYF.

V gene TRBV7-9 combines with J gene TRBJ2-7, with TRBD1 identical over 8 bases. Per the germline V gene, CDR1 is SEHNR and CDR2 is FQNEAQ (reference sequence). With 5 bases clipped from V and 2 bases from J, the junction kept 8 bases outside the gene matches. The CDR3 is 15 amino acids. The CDR3 DNA reads as TGTGCCAGCAGCACACCGGGACAGGAGGCCTACGAGCAGTACTTC. It yields the protein CASSTPGQEAYEQYF.

V is TRBV7-2 and J is TRBJ2-7; D gene ambiguous. The CDR3 is 13 amino acids. Germline-derived CDR1 and CDR2 are SGHTA and FQGNSA. V was shortened by 3 bases and J by 7 bases, with 13 bases between the two germline ends. CDR3 DNA: TGTGCCAGCAGCTTGTTTGGGGTTCGGGAGCAGTACTTC. Translated, it gives CASSLFGVREQYF.

V usage is TRBV19 and J usage is TRBJ2-2; possible D gene TRBD2, 6 bases. V was shortened by 3 bases and J by 2 bases, with 10 bases between the two germline ends. The germline V gene has CDR1 LNHDA and CDR2 SQIVND (reference sequence). CDR3 size: 15 residues. The CDR3 nucleotides are TGTGCCAGTAGTATCGGGGACTCCAACACCGGGGAGCTGTTTTTT. Encoded protein: CASSIGDSNTGELFF.

V is TRBV6-1 and J is TRBJ2-5; 12 positions match TRBD1. Unmatched junction bases numbered 6, after V lost 3 bases and J lost 4 bases. The germline CDR1 and CDR2 sequences are MNHNS and SASEGT. The CDR3 is made up of 16 amino acids. This CDR3 is CASSDGTGGVGETQYF. The DNA of the CDR3 is TGTGCCAGCAGTGATGGGACAGGGGGCGTGGGAGAGACCCAGTACTTC.

The CDR3 DNA sequence: TGCAGTGCAACCGGGACTAGGTCCACCGGGGAGCTGTTTTTT. It yields the protein CSATGTRSTGELFF. The genes are TRBV20-1 and TRBJ2-2, with 8 nucleotides matching TRBD2. CDR1 DFQATT and CDR2 SNEGSKA come from the germline V gene (reference sequence). The CDR3 totals 14 residues. The V segment lost 6 bases and the J segment 4 bases; nucleotides outside the gene matches: 7.

V is TRBV12-3 or TRBV12-4 and J is TRBJ2-7; 7 bases are shared with TRBD1. This CDR3 has 13 residues. V lost 7 bases and J lost 3; bases outside the gene matches: 6. This CDR3 is CASTSTGDYEQYF. CDR3 nucleotides: TGTGCCAGCACGTCTACAGGGGACTACGAGCAGTACTTC.

The table lists this clonotype with a count of one. This chain joins TRBV20-1 and TRBJ2-7, with 8 bases lining up with TRBD2. The V gene's germline CDR1 is DFQATT and CDR2 SNEGSKA (reference sequence). This CDR3 is built from 14 residues. V shed 5 bases, J shed 3 bases, and the junction held 9 bases outside the gene matches. CDR3: CSARFPGTSYEQYF. The CDR3 coding sequence is TGCAGTGCTCGTTTTCCCGGGACTAGCTACGAGCAGTACTTC.

The V gene is TRBV7-9, the J gene TRBJ1-1; TRBD1 is a possible D gene (5 bases). Looked up from germline, CDR1 is SEHNR and CDR2 is FQNEAQ (reference sequence). The CDR3 consists of 14 residues. The V gene lost 1 base and the J gene lost 4 bases, with 10 bases spanning the gap. CDR3 in DNA: TGTGCCAGCAGCTTAGTTTTGGGGGGCACTGAAGCTTTCTTT. Translation: CASSLVLGGTEAFF.

This clonotype was seen only once. V gene TRBV6-1 combines with J gene TRBJ2-5; 8 bases align to TRBD1. The tail of the sequence fits TRBJ2-7 better, so the J call may be wrong. Per the germline V gene, CDR1 is MNHNS and CDR2 is SASEGT. The CDR3 is made up of 16 amino acids. The CDR3 sequence is CASSALGGQAAYEQYF. The CDR3 DNA reads TGTGCCAGCAGTGCCCTCGGGGGACAGGCGGCATACGAGCAGTACTTC.

This clonotype was counted only a few times. The chain links TRBV7-9 to TRBJ2-4, with 8 nucleotides matching TRBD2. This CDR3 is 15 amino acids long. The germline V gene encodes CDR1 SEHNR and CDR2 FQNEAQ (reference sequence). V shed 4 bases, J shed 13 bases, and the junction held 15 bases outside the gene matches. The DNA of the CDR3 is TGTGCCAGCAGCTCGAGGACTAGCTCTCTGGTGGAGCAGTACTTC. Translating it yields CASSSRTSSLVEQYF.

The table lists this clonotype with a few counts. The chain uses TRBV4-1 and TRBJ2-5; 7 nucleotides line up with TRBD1. Germline CDR1 is MGHRA and CDR2 is YSYEKL. This CDR3 contains 16 residues. Trimming cost V 6 bases and J 5 bases; bases outside gene matches: 15. The CDR3 region is CASSRISTGLGETQYF. CDR3 in DNA: TGCGCCAGCAGTCGCATCTCGACAGGGCTAGGGGAGACCCAGTACTTC.

This chain connects TRBV4-1 to TRBJ1-2, with D tentatively TRBD1 (6 bases). CDR3 size: 16 residues. Trimming shortened V by 1 base and J by 7 bases, and 19 bases separated the two germline ends. Germline V gene data show CDR1 as MGHRA and CDR2 as YSYEKL. This CDR3 reads CASSQGGRGANSGYTF. CDR3 DNA sequence: TGCGCCAGCAGCCAAGGGGGGCGGGGGGCTAATTCTGGCTACACCTTC.

This clonotype was picked up a small number of times. The CDR3 sequence is CATSRFRDSSYEQYF. In DNA form, the CDR3 reads TGTGCCACCAGCAGATTCCGGGACAGTAGCTACGAGCAGTACTTC. V and J are TRBV15 and TRBJ2-7, with 7 bases fitting TRBD1. Germline assignment: CDR1 LNHNV and CDR2 YYDKDF (reference sequence). This CDR3 is built from 15 residues. V shed 2 bases, J shed 3 bases, and the junction held 7 bases outside the gene matches.

The V gene is TRBV20-1, the J gene TRBJ2-5, with D tentatively TRBD1 or TRBD2 (5 bases each). This CDR3 contains 13 residues. The germline V and J ends were trimmed by 6 bases and 11 bases, with 22 bases remaining between them. Per the germline V gene, CDR1 is DFQATT and CDR2 is SNEGSKA (reference sequence). The CDR3 loop reads CSAGVGPLGEQYF. The CDR3 nucleotides read TGCAGTGCCGGAGTGGGGCCATTGGGAGAGCAGTACTTC.

To note about this clonotype: A read error may account for a junction end that differs from germline. V gene TRBV15 combines with J gene TRBJ2-3; 7 bases line up with TRBD1. CDR1 is LNHNV and CDR2 is YYDKDF in the germline V gene (reference sequence). The CDR3 length is 16 residues. The CDR3 DNA sequence: TGTGCCTCCAGCAGGGATGACAGGGCGAGCACAGATACGCAGTATTTT. It yields the protein CASSRDDRASTDTQYF.

This clonotype occurred many times. The chain is built from TRBV28 and TRBJ2-5; maybe TRBD1 (5 bases). Germline V gene data show CDR1 as MDHEN and CDR2 as SYDVKM. The CDR3 runs 18 residues. V was clipped by 2 bases and J by 5 bases, with 24 bases between them. The CDR3 spells CASSLRVGLGPEWETQYF. Written as DNA, the CDR3 is TGTGCCAGCAGTTTAAGGGTCGGTCTGGGGCCTGAGTGGGAGACCCAGTACTTC.

Details on this clonotype: Mismatch with germline at one junction end may stem from a read error. The genes are TRBV30 and TRBJ2-1; TRBD2 agrees at 7 bases. The CDR3 is 14 amino acids. From germline, CDR1 is GTSNPN and CDR2 SVGIG (reference sequence). CDR3 sequence (DNA): TGTGACTGGAGTAATGGTCGACTAGCCAATGAGCAGTTCTTC. It yields the protein CDWSNGRLANEQFF.

As DNA, the CDR3 is TGTGCCAGCAGCGTAGTAGGAGCCCAAGAGACCCAGTACTTC. Residues: CASSVVGAQETQYF. The chain joins TRBV9 to TRBJ2-5; D ambiguous. The CDR3 extends over 14 amino acids. Germline V lookup: CDR1 SGDLS, CDR2 YYNGEE. V lost 0 bases to trimming and J lost 1 base, with 7 bases between them.

This chain links TRBV12-5 with TRBJ2-7, with D possibly TRBD1 on 5 matching bases. CDR3 length: 14 amino acids. The V end was cut by 5 bases, the J end by 0 bases, with 11 bases between. CDR1 and CDR2 (germline): LGHNT, FRNRAP. The CDR3: CASGVDNLSYEQYF. The CDR3 bases are TGTGCTAGTGGTGTGGACAATCTCTCCTACGAGCAGTACTTC.

In regard to this clonotype: This may stem from a read error, because a much larger clone lies one nucleotide away. The chain recombines TRBV20-1 with TRBJ2-3; TRBD2 might be the D (5 bases). V gave up 4 bases and J gave up 2 bases, with 13 bases separating them. This CDR3 is built from 14 residues. Germline-derived CDR1 and CDR2 are DFQATT and SNEGSKA (reference sequence). In DNA form, the CDR3 reads TGCAGTGCTAAGTACGAGGGAGCCACAGATACGCAGTATTTT. This encodes CSAKYEGATDTQYF.